This T cell receptor beta chain comes out of a study of spatial heterogeneity in lung cancer. For the study at large: Alpha-chain sequences were consistently detected in smaller numbers than beta-chain sequences.

Study-level points and caveats: Estimates put coverage of tumor T cells roughly 6.9% for alpha and 13% for beta chains. Expanded intratumoral alpha and beta TCR counts tracked tumor mutation counts.

The time point was: sample taken at primary tumor resection. Whole RNA, which was extracted from tumor, nontumor lung tissue or frozen PBMC, was sequenced without any cell sorting. By share, this clonotype counts as medium-sized (0.01 to 0.1%). Its antigen is as yet unknown. All TCR cDNA molecules were individually tagged with a unique molecular identifier. TCRdb re-called the 5' RACE reads with MiXCR, one entry per CDR3 protein. The profile shows roughly 3,000 distinct CDR3 sequences, approximately 17% of them singletons. Per the germline V gene, CDR1 is SGHAT and CDR2 is FQNNGV. Trimming removed 1 base from V and 6 bases from J, with 7 bases in between. CDR3 length equals 12 residues.

The chain employs TRBV11-2 and TRBJ2-7; D perhaps matches TRBD2 (5 bases). The TCR comes from a male donor with early-stage non-small cell lung cancer. Sequenced material: lung tumor tissue, taken at surgery. For the CDR3, the DNA is TGTGCCAGCAGCTTAGTCCGGGGCGAGCAGTACTTC. It yields the protein CASSLVRGEQYF.